This T cell receptor beta chain appears in the sequencing data of a study of T cells in Graves' hyperthyroidism and ophthalmopathy. Orbital computed tomography, thyroid ultrasound, serum thyroxine and TRAb, and clinical symptoms together informed the diagnoses. This clonotype was counted many times. It was RNA transcripts that yielded the amplified TCR beta CDR3 regions. When the TCR CDR3 underwent first-round RT-PCR, the HTBI primer set was used. MiXCR, run by TCRdb on the multiplex PCR reads, gives a single entry per CDR3 protein. The sample includes about 350,000 distinct CDR3 sequences, 17% seen only once; the top ten take around a third. The origin of this receptor is a woman aged 25 to 39 with Graves' hyperthyroidism that later progressed to Graves' ophthalmopathy. Material: blood.

The CDR3 reads CASSSQTQDNSPLHF. The CDR3 nucleotides are TGCGCCAGCAGCAGCCAGACGCAAGATAATTCACCCCTCCACTTT. The chain employs TRBV5-1 and TRBJ1-6, with D hard to call. Looked up from germline, CDR1 is SGHRS and CDR2 is YFSETQ. The CDR3 loop spans 15 amino acids. V was shortened by 4 bases and J by 5 bases, with 13 bases between the two germline ends.